Here is one T cell receptor beta chain with its context. Clinical history as reported by participants underpinned cohort assignment. These data belong to a study of blood T cell repertoires in COVID-19. Original processing notes: Nucleated cell number was recorded as an estimate derived from reference gene primer amplification. Only in-frame clones appear in the TCRdb table, and some are missing; sequencing was by immunoSEQ multiplex PCR. V and J calls and clone size follow that table, whereas D and trimming were derived from the DNA. Of fewer than 500,000 clones in the sample, roughly 85% were seen once. CDR1 and CDR2 (germline): MNHEY, SVGAGI. V was pared by 3 bases and J by 5 bases, with 4 bases of the junction left unmatched. This CDR3 has 14 residues.

This receptor was identified in a woman in her late teens or twenties with acute COVID-19. V usage is TRBV6-5 and J usage is TRBJ2-5; 9 nucleotides match TRBD2. Specimen: PBMCs or T cells enriched from blood (not recorded which). CDR3 nucleotides: TGTGCCAGCAGTTATTTAGCGGGAGAGGAGACCCAGTACTTC. This codes for CASSYLAGEETQYF.